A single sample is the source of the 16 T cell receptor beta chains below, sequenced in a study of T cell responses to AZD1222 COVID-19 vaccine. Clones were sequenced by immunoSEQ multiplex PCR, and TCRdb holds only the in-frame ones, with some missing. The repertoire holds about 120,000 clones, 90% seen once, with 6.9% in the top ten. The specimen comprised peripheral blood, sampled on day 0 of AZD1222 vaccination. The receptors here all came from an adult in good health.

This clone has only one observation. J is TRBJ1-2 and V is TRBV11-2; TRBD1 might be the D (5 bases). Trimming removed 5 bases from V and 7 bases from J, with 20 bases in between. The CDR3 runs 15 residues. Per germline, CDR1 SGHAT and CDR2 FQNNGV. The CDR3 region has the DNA TGTGCCAGCAGCCCATTCAGAGACAGTACGTTTGGCTACACCTTC. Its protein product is CASSPFRDSTFGYTF.

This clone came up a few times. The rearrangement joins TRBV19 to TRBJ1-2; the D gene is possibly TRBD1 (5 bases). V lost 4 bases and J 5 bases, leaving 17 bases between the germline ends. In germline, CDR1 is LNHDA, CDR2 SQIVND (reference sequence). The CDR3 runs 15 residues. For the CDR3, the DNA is TGTGCCAGTAGTAAAGCAACCGGGACGGATTATGGCTACACCTTC. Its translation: CASSKATGTDYGYTF.

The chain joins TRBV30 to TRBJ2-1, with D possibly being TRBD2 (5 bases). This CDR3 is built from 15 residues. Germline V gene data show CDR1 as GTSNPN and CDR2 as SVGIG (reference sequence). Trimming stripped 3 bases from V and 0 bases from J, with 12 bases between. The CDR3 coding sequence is TGTGCCTGGAGGCCCCGGGGTAGCTCCTACAATGAGCAGTTCTTC. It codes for CAWRPRGSSYNEQFF.

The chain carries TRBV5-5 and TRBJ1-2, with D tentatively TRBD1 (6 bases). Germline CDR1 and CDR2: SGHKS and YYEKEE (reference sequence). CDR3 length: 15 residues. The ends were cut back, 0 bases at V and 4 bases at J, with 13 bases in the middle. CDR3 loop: CASSLGEGGFYGYTF. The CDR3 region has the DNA TGTGCCAGCAGCTTGGGTGAGGGGGGATTCTATGGCTACACCTTC.

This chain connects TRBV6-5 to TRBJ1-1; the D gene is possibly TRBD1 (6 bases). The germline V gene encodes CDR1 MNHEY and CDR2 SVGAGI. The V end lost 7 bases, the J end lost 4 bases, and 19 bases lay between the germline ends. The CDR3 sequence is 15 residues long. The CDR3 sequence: CASTPYGGASTEAFF. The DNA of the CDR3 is TGTGCCAGCACCCCTTATGGGGGGGCTAGCACTGAAGCTTTCTTT.

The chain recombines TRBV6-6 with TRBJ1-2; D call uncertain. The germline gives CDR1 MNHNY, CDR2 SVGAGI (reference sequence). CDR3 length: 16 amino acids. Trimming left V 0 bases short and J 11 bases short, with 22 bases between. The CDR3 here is CASSYSKSNPRIGYTF. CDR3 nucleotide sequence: TGTGCCAGCAGTTACTCGAAGAGTAACCCTCGTATAGGTTACACCTTC.

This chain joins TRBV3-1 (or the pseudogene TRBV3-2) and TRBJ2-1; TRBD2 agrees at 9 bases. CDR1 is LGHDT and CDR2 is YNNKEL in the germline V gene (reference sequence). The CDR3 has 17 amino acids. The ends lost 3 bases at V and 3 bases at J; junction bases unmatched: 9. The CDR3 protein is CASSHGLSGGLYNEQFF. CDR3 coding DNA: TGTGCCAGCAGCCATGGCTTAAGCGGGGGGCTCTACAATGAGCAGTTCTTC.

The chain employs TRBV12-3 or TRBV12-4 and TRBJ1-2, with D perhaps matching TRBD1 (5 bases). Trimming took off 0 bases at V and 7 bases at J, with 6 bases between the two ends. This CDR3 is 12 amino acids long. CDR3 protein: CASSLAGVGYTF. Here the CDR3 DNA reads TGTGCCAGCAGTTTAGCAGGGGTTGGCTACACCTTC.

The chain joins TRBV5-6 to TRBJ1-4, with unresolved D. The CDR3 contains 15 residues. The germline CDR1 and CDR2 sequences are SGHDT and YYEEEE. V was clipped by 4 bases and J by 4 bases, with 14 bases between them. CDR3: CASSLKAEYNEKLFF. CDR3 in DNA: TGTGCCAGCAGCCTAAAAGCAGAGTATAATGAAAAACTGTTTTTT.

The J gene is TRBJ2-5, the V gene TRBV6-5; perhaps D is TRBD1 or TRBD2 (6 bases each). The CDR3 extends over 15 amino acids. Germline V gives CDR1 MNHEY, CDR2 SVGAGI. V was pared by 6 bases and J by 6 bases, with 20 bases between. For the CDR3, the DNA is TGTGCCAGCAGCCCCGGATTCGAGGGGGGCCAGACCCAGTACTTC. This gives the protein CASSPGFEGGQTQYF.

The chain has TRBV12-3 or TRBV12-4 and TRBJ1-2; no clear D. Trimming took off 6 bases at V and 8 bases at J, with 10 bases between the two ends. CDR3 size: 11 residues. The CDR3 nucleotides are TGTGCCAGCAGAAAAGAGGGAGGCTACACCTTC. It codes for CASRKEGGYTF.

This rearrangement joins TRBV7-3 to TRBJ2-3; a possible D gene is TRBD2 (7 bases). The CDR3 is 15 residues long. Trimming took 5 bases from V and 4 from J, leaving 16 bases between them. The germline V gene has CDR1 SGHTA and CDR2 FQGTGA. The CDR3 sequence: CASSGLGGGPDTQYF. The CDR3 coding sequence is TGTGCCAGCAGCGGACTGGGAGGGGGGCCAGATACGCAGTATTTT.

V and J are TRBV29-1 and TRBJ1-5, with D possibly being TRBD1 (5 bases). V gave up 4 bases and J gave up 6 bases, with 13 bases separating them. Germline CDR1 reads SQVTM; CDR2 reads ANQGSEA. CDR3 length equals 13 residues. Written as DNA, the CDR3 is TGCAGCGTTGTGCAGGGTTTGGGTCAGCCCCAGCATTTT. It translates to CSVVQGLGQPQHF.

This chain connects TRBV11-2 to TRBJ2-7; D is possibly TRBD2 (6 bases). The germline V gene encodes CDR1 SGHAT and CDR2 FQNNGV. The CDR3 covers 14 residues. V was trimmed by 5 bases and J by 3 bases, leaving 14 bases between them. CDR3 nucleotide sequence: TGTGCCAGCAGCCTTCTAGCGAATTTCTACGAGCAGTACTTC. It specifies CASSLLANFYEQYF. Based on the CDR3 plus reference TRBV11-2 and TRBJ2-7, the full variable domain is EAGVAQSPRYKIIEKRQSVAFWCNPISGHATLYWYQQILGQGPKLLIQFQNNGVVDDSQLPKDRFSAERLKGVDSTLKIQPAKLEDSAVYLCASSLLANFYEQYFGPGTRLTVT.

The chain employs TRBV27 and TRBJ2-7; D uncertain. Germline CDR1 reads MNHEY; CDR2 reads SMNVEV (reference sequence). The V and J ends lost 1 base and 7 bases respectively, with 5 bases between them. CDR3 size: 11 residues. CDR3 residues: CASSLLGEQYF. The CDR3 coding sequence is TGTGCCAGCAGTTTATTGGGGGAGCAGTACTTC.

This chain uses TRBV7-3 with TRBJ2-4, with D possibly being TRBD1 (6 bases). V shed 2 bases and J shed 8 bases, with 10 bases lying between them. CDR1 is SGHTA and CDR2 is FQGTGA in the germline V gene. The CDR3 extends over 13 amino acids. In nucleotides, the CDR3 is TGTGCCAGCAGCTTAGGAAGACAGGACATTCAGTACTTC. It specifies CASSLGRQDIQYF. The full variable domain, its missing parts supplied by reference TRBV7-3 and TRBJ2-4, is GAGVSQTPSNKVTEKGKYVELRCDPISGHTALYWYRQSLGQGPEFLIYFQGTGAADDSGLPNDRFFAVRPEGSVSTLKIQRTERGDSAVYLCASSLGRQDIQYFGAGTRLSVL.